The present T cell receptor beta chain was sequenced within a study of blood T cell repertoires in COVID-19. Study context: Sources were T cells, B-cell-depleted T cells, or PBMCs; the material itself was cDNA or gDNA.

The CDR3 consists of 14 residues. Germline loops: CDR1 SQVTM, CDR2 ANQGSEA. V dropped 6 bases and J dropped 9; count of bases not matched to a gene: 10. The table lists this clone with a few counts. Assay used: immunoSEQ multiplex PCR; TCRdb lists only in-frame clones, some missing. The table records about 150,000 clones, around 75% of them present only once. This sequence was found in a woman aged 80 or over with acute or convalescent COVID-19. Material for sequencing was peripheral blood. The chain has TRBV29-1 and TRBJ2-1; TRBD2 aligns across 11 bases. DNA of the CDR3: TGCAGCGTGGACTCTAGCGGGAGGCGGTTTGAGCAGTTCTTC. Its protein product is CSVDSSGRRFEQFF.